The 17 T cell receptor beta chains presented below share a single source sample, sequenced in a study of a mutant IDH1 vaccine in newly diagnosed glioma. TCRdb's table, derived via immunoSEQ multiplex PCR, lists solely in-frame clones and lacks some. The sample includes 25,000 to 35,000 clones, 80% to 90% of them seen just once. Time point described: week 5, during vaccination. Each dose delivered 300 ug of mutant IDH1 20-mer peptide subcutaneously with imiquimod. Their target antigens are unknown. The sample here was PBMCs, taken from a glioma patient whose treatment included an IDH1 peptide vaccine. All receptors come from a man aged 18-30 years with glioma.

This chain uses TRBV9 with TRBJ1-2; possibly TRBD1 for D (6 bases). This CDR3 is built from 14 residues. Germline CDR1 and CDR2: SGDLS and YYNGEE. Between the trimmed V and J ends, which lost 2 bases and 4 bases, there was a span of 12 bases. This CDR3 is CASSVGSGVYGYTF. CDR3 coding DNA: TGTGCCAGCAGCGTGGGATCAGGGGTCTATGGCTACACCTTC.

J is TRBJ1-1 and V is TRBV18, with D hard to call. The CDR3 runs to 14 residues. The germline CDR1 and CDR2 sequences are KGHSH and LQKENI. V was cut by 5 bases and J by 2 bases, with 12 bases left in between. The CDR3 sequence: CASSEGAANTEAFF. The CDR3 nucleotides are TGTGCCAGCTCAGAGGGAGCAGCCAACACTGAAGCTTTCTTT. Full variable domain (missing parts from reference TRBV18 and TRBJ1-1): NAGVMQNPRHLVRRRGQEARLRCSPMKGHSHVYWYRQLPEEGLKFMVYLQKENIIDESGMPKERFSAEFPKEGPSILRIQQVVRGDSAAYFCASSEGAANTEAFFGQGTRLTVV.

The chain has TRBV28 and TRBJ1-3; a weak D match, TRBD1 (5 bases). V shed 2 bases and J shed 2 bases, with 7 bases lying between them. Germline CDR1 reads MDHEN; CDR2 reads SYDVKM. CDR3 length equals 14 residues. The chain's CDR3 is CASSLAGAGNTIYF. The DNA for the CDR3 is TGTGCCAGCAGTTTAGCGGGGGCTGGAAACACCATATATTTT.

This clone was picked up a small number of times. CDR3 in DNA: TGTGCCAGCAGCCAGTGGGGCAGCTCTGGGGCCAACGTCCTGACTTTC. Translated, it gives CASSQWGSSGANVLTF. The rearrangement links TRBV16 to TRBJ2-6, with a weak D call TRBD1 (5 bases). V dropped 3 bases and J dropped 0 bases, with 9 bases sitting between them. Germline CDR1 is KGHSY and CDR2 is FQNENV. This CDR3 is built from 16 residues.

The chain joins TRBV2 to TRBJ2-7; D is uncertain. Germline V gives CDR1 SNHLY, CDR2 FYNNEI. The length of the CDR3 is 13 residues. The V and J ends lost 8 bases and 0 bases respectively, with 11 bases between them. The CDR3 DNA reads TGTGCCAGCGGTTCGGCAGACTCCTACGAGCAGTACTTC. It is translated as CASGSADSYEQYF.

This sequence joins TRBV19 and TRBJ1-1; D is uncertain. The germline V gene encodes CDR1 LNHDA and CDR2 SQIVND (reference sequence). The CDR3 contains 15 residues. Trimming left V 1 base short and J 1 base short, with 10 bases between. The CDR3 protein is CASSIAPPRNTEAFF. The CDR3 region has the DNA TGTGCCAGTAGTATAGCCCCGCCACGGAACACTGAAGCTTTCTTT.

The V and J genes are TRBV5-6 and TRBJ1-1; weak D call: TRBD1 (5 bases). The CDR3 covers 15 residues. Deletions cut 1 base from V and 4 bases from J, with 14 bases between. Germline V gene data show CDR1 as SGHDT and CDR2 as YYEEEE. The CDR3 region is CASSLWNRLATEAFF. CDR3 coding DNA: TGTGCCAGCAGCTTGTGGAACAGGCTGGCCACTGAAGCTTTCTTT.

The gene calls are TRBV28 and TRBJ2-3, with 11 bases that match TRBD2. The junction had 11 bases not matched to a gene; V was cut back by 6 bases and J by 6 bases. CDR1 and CDR2 (germline): MDHEN, SYDVKM. This CDR3 spans 16 amino acids. CDR3 in DNA: TGTGCCAGCAGCCCGGCGGCGGCTAGCGGGAGGGATACGCAGTATTTT. It specifies CASSPAAASGRDTQYF.

The chain carries TRBV7-9 and TRBJ1-5; the D gene is possibly TRBD1 (5 bases). V lost 4 bases and J 4 bases, leaving 17 bases between the germline ends. This CDR3 contains 16 residues. Germline CDR1 SEHNR, CDR2 FQNEAQ (reference sequence). The CDR3 coding sequence is TGTGCCAGCAGCTCCAGTGGAGGGGTTCTGAATCAGCCCCAGCATTTT. It translates to CASSSSGGVLNQPQHF. Full variable domain (outside the CDR3, taken from reference TRBV7-9 and TRBJ1-5): DTGVSQNPRHKITKRGQNVTFRCDPISEHNRLYWYRQTLGQGPEFLTYFQNEAQLEKSRLLSDRFSAERPKGSFSTLEIQRTEQGDSAMYLCASSSSGGVLNQPQHFGDGTRLSIL.

V gene TRBV6-5 combines with J gene TRBJ1-1; D is unresolved. Per the germline V gene, CDR1 is MNHEY and CDR2 is SVGAGI. This CDR3 is 12 amino acids long. Trimming cost V 6 bases and J 5 bases, with 10 bases left between them. In DNA form, the CDR3 reads TGTGCCAGCAGCTTGGTGGGTACTGAAGCTTTCTTT. It translates to CASSLVGTEAFF.

J is TRBJ2-1 and V is TRBV30, with TRBD2 identical over 9 bases. V trimming: 0 bases; J trimming: 7 bases; junction bases outside the gene matches: 4. CDR1 is GTSNPN and CDR2 is SVGIG in the germline V gene (reference sequence). There are 14 residues in the CDR3. The DNA for the CDR3 is TGTGCCTGGAGTGTACGTCTAGCGGGAAATGAGCAGTTCTTC. It specifies CAWSVRLAGNEQFF.

The chain carries TRBV6-5 and TRBJ2-7, with a tentative D call TRBD2 (6 bases). Trimming shortened V by 0 bases and J by 4 bases, and 13 bases separated the two germline ends. Germline assignment: CDR1 MNHEY and CDR2 SVGAGI. CDR3 length: 15 residues. CDR3 amino acids: CASSYSIWGGYEQYF. CDR3 DNA: TGTGCCAGCAGTTACTCGATATGGGGAGGTTACGAGCAGTACTTC.

V usage is TRBV2 and J usage is TRBJ2-1; D is unclear. This CDR3 region has 15 residues. The ends were cut back, 2 bases at V and 4 bases at J, with 12 bases in the middle. The germline V gene encodes CDR1 SNHLY and CDR2 FYNNEI. Here the CDR3 reads CASSEYRWEYNEQFF. The CDR3 DNA reads TGTGCCAGCAGTGAATACCGGTGGGAATACAATGAGCAGTTCTTC.

The V and J genes are TRBV5-1 and TRBJ2-1; D possibly matches TRBD1 or TRBD2 (6 bases each). The germline CDR1 and CDR2 sequences are SGHRS and YFSETQ. The CDR3 is 12 residues long. V was pared by 6 bases and J by 5 bases, with 9 bases between. CDR3 in DNA: TGCGCCAGCACCGGGGGCAACAATGAGCAGTTCTTC. Translated: CASTGGNNEQFF.

The gene calls are TRBV7-2 and TRBJ1-6, with TRBD1 matching over 7 bases. Trimming at V came to 1 base and at J to 6 bases, leaving 6 bases not matched to a gene. The CDR3 sequence is 16 residues long. Germline V gene lookup returns CDR1 SGHTA and CDR2 FQGNSA. DNA for the CDR3: TGTGCCAGCAGCTTAGGAGGGGGGACAGTTAATTCACCCCTCCACTTT. This codes for CASSLGGGTVNSPLHF.

The chain joins TRBV4-3 to TRBJ1-6; D is perhaps TRBD1 (6 bases). CDR1 and CDR2 (germline): LGHNA, YSLEER. The CDR3 is made up of 22 amino acids. V lost 0 bases and J lost 4, with 28 bases in between. The CDR3 DNA follows: TGCGCCAGCAGCCAAGATTGGAGTTGGGAGGACAGCAGGTTAGGGTATAATTCACCCCTCCACTTT. Translating gives CASSQDWSWEDSRLGYNSPLHF.

The V call is TRBV14, the J call TRBJ1-1; D call uncertain. The CDR3 sequence is 13 residues long. From germline, CDR1 is SGHDN and CDR2 FVKESK. Deletions cut 0 bases from V and 1 base from J, with 3 bases between. The CDR3 loop is CASSQDQNTEAFF. The DNA for the CDR3 is TGTGCCAGCAGCCAAGACCAGAACACTGAAGCTTTCTTT.